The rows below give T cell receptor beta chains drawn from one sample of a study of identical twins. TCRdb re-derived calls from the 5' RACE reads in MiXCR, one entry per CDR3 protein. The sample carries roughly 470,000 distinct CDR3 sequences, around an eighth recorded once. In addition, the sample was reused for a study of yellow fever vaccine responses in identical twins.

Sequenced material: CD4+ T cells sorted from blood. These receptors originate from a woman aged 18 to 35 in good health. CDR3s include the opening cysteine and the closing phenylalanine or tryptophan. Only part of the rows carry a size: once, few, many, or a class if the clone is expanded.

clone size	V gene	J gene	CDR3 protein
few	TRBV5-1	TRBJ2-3	CASSLAVPTDTQYF
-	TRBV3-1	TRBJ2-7	CASSRNRDLSYEQYF
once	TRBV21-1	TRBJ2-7	CASTRLASRYEQYF
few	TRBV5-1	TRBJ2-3	CASSLVGGLPDTQYF
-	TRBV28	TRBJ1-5	CASSSGGYSNQPQHF
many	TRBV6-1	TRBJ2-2	CAGRLAGDTGELFF
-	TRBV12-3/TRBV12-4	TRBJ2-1	CASRTGLAYNEQFF
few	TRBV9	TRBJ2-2	CASSEGGSNTGELFF
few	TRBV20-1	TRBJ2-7	CSARGGLAYEQYF
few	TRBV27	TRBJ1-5	CASSYYSNQPQHF
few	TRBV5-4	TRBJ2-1	CASSKRTSGRSEQFF
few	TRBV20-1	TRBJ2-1	CSARETRNHYNEQFF
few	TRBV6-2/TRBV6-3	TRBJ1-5	CASRNDRANQPQHF
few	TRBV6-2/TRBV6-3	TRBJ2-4	CASSYGGTLAKNIQYF
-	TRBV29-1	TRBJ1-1	CSGLYQNTEAFF
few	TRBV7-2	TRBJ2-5	CASSASGQGETQYF
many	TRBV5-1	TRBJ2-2	CASSLDGSSGELFF
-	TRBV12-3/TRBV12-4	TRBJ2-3	CASSGQGEVDTQYF
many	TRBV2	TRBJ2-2	CASRAIGRWSGELFF
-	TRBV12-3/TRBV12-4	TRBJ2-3	CASSLTGGVDTQYF
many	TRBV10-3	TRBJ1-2	CATSRDREYGYTF
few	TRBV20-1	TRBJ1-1	CSATDRGVNTEAFF
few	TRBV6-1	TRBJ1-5	CASRAPGHTRGNQPQHF
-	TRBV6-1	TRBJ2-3	CASSESTFTDTQYF
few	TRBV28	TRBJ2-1	CASSFYGENNEQFF
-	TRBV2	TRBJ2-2	CASRKDYTGELFF
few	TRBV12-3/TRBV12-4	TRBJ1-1	CASSRPDYPNTEAFF